The clone carrying this TCR beta chain was counted only a few times. The antigen is unknown. The data belong to a study of cytomegalovirus exposure and HLA in healthy donors. Study conclusions and caveats: The study had only CMV serostatus as immune exposure information. V- and J-gene trimming in TCR beta was tied to a missense DCLRE1C variant by an analysis performed later. The CMV antigen specificity of a few CMV-associated chains was confirmed through in vitro analysis. A later analysis appeared to link common viral pathogens to several of the most significant clusters.

In the PCR, 60 Vbeta and 13 Jbeta primers were used. TCRdb's table, derived via immunoSEQ multiplex PCR, lists solely in-frame clones and lacks some. The sample has 95,000 to 150,000 clones, roughly 10% seen once. The sequence came from a woman under 30 in good health and CMV-seropositive. The specimen sequenced was PBMCs.

The CDR3 spells CASSPFSTSGRVEQYF. The CDR3 coding sequence is TGTGCCAGCTCACCTTTCTCGACTAGCGGGAGGGTAGAGCAGTACTTC. The rearrangement uses TRBV18 and TRBJ2-7; 14 nucleotides match TRBD2. CDR3 length equals 16 residues. Per germline, CDR1 KGHSH and CDR2 LQKENI. J gave up 7 bases and V 3 bases, and 8 bases lay outside the gene matches.